The rows below give T cell receptor beta chains drawn from one sample of a study of blood T cell repertoires in COVID-19. Repertoires were generated with immunoSEQ multiplex PCR, while TCRdb's copy carries only in-frame clones and drops some. This sample has fewer than 400,000 clones, with around 90% found just once. The sample comprised peripheral blood. These receptors originate from a young woman with COVID-19, enrolled during active disease. Each CDR3 is given with its conserved first and last residue. Fields, in order: J gene, V gene, clone size, D gene, CDR3 protein, CDR3 DNA. D genes are given only for firm matches. Clone sizes are given selectively: once, few, many, or a class where the clone is expanded.

J gene: TRBJ1-4
V gene: TRBV15
clone size: -
D gene: TRBD1
CDR3 protein: CATSRDGTGTNEKLFF
CDR3 DNA: TGTGCCACCAGCAGAGACGGGACAGGGACTAATGAAAAACTGTTTTTT

J gene: TRBJ2-7
V gene: TRBV30
clone size: once
D gene: -
CDR3 protein: CAWSVGGLTSYEQYF
CDR3 DNA: TGTGCCTGGAGTGTGGGTGGGCTGACCTCCTACGAGCAGTACTTC

J gene: TRBJ2-1
V gene: TRBV5-6
clone size: -
D gene: TRBD1
CDR3 protein: CASTKQGALSSYNEQFF
CDR3 DNA: TGTGCCAGCACAAAACAGGGGGCTCTTAGCTCCTACAATGAGCAGTTCTTC

J gene: TRBJ2-7
V gene: TRBV18
clone size: -
D gene: TRBD1
CDR3 protein: CASSPTWDRQGDHYEQYF
CDR3 DNA: TGTGCCAGCTCACCCACCTGGGACAGACAGGGGGATCACTACGAGCAGTACTTC

J gene: TRBJ2-6
V gene: TRBV7-2
clone size: -
D gene: -
CDR3 protein: CASSSTLVANVLTF
CDR3 DNA: TGTGCCAGCAGCTCTACTCTGGTCGCCAACGTCCTGACTTTC

J gene: TRBJ2-7
V gene: TRBV28
clone size: -
D gene: TRBD1
CDR3 protein: CASSRDRSYEQYF
CDR3 DNA: TGTGCCAGCAGCCGGGACAGGTCTTACGAGCAGTACTTC

J gene: TRBJ2-2
V gene: TRBV10-1
clone size: -
D gene: -
CDR3 protein: CASSDQGRGTGELFF
CDR3 DNA: TGCGCCAGCAGTGATCAGGGTAGGGGGACCGGGGAGCTGTTTTTT

J gene: TRBJ2-7
V gene: TRBV6-5
clone size: -
D gene: -
CDR3 protein: CASTPLDGSTYEQYF
CDR3 DNA: TGTGCCAGCACCCCCCTAGATGGCAGTACCTACGAGCAGTACTTC

J gene: TRBJ2-5
V gene: TRBV13
clone size: -
D gene: -
CDR3 protein: CASSLAPTREVTQYF
CDR3 DNA: TGTGCCAGCAGCTTAGCCCCTACTAGAGAGGTGACCCAGTACTTC

J gene: TRBJ2-7
V gene: TRBV10-3
clone size: once
D gene: TRBD2
CDR3 protein: CAISGAPPGGGMWYF
CDR3 DNA: TGTGCCATCAGTGGGGCCCCACCCGGCGGGGGAATGTGGTACTTC

J gene: TRBJ2-7
V gene: TRBV10-3
clone size: once
D gene: -
CDR3 protein: CAISEPGEYEQYF
CDR3 DNA: TGTGCCATCAGTGAGCCAGGGGAGTACGAGCAGTACTTC

J gene: TRBJ2-7
V gene: TRBV5-4
clone size: once
D gene: -
CDR3 protein: CASSLFSSYEQYF
CDR3 DNA: TGTGCCAGCAGCTTATTTAGCTCCTACGAGCAGTACTTC

J gene: TRBJ2-1
V gene: TRBV19
clone size: -
D gene: -
CDR3 protein: CASTNRDTQEQFF
CDR3 DNA: TGTGCCAGTACAAACCGGGACACCCAAGAGCAGTTCTTC

J gene: TRBJ2-3
V gene: TRBV5-1
clone size: -
D gene: -
CDR3 protein: CASSLDPRDTQYF
CDR3 DNA: TGCGCCAGCAGCTTGGACCCCCGGGATACGCAGTATTTT

J gene: TRBJ2-5
V gene: TRBV10-1
clone size: once
D gene: -
CDR3 protein: CASSESTGEETQYF
CDR3 DNA: TGCGCCAGCAGTGAGTCGACCGGGGAAGAGACCCAGTACTTC

J gene: TRBJ1-2
V gene: TRBV5-1
clone size: -
D gene: -
CDR3 protein: CASSLGQTVGYGYTF
CDR3 DNA: TGCGCCAGCAGCTTGGGACAAACGGTCGGCTATGGCTACACCTTC

J gene: TRBJ2-6
V gene: TRBV7-9
clone size: -
D gene: TRBD1
CDR3 protein: CASSSTGGLPGANVLTF
CDR3 DNA: TGTGCCAGCAGCTCCACAGGGGGCCTTCCTGGGGCCAACGTCCTGACTTTC

J gene: TRBJ2-3
V gene: TRBV12-3/TRBV12-4
clone size: few
D gene: TRBD2
CDR3 protein: CASTLRAGVRYF
CDR3 DNA: TGTGCCAGCACCCTCCGGGCGGGAGTTCGGTATTTT

J gene: TRBJ2-7
V gene: TRBV30
clone size: -
D gene: TRBD2
CDR3 protein: CASIVSGRAYEQYF
CDR3 DNA: TGTGCCTCGATCGTAAGCGGGAGGGCCTACGAGCAGTACTTC

J gene: TRBJ2-3
V gene: TRBV24-1
clone size: -
D gene: -
CDR3 protein: CATSESRGHSTDTQYF
CDR3 DNA: TGTGCCACCAGTGAGTCCCGGGGACATAGCACAGATACGCAGTATTTT

J gene: TRBJ1-6
V gene: TRBV6-6
clone size: -
D gene: -
CDR3 protein: CASSYSTGSPLHF
CDR3 DNA: TGTGCCAGCAGTTACTCGACGGGGTCACCCCTCCACTTT

J gene: TRBJ2-1
V gene: TRBV6-5
clone size: few
D gene: TRBD2
CDR3 protein: CASTRSGRVNEQFF
CDR3 DNA: TGTGCCAGCACCCGTAGCGGGAGGGTCAATGAGCAGTTCTTC

J gene: TRBJ2-3
V gene: TRBV9
clone size: -
D gene: -
CDR3 protein: CASSVGAGVGTDTQYF
CDR3 DNA: TGTGCCAGCAGCGTAGGGGCAGGGGTGGGCACAGATACGCAGTATTTT

J gene: TRBJ2-1
V gene: TRBV27
clone size: once
D gene: TRBD1
CDR3 protein: CASSWNRGNEQFF
CDR3 DNA: TGTGCCAGCAGTTGGAACAGGGGTAATGAGCAGTTCTTC

J gene: TRBJ2-2
V gene: TRBV19
clone size: -
D gene: TRBD2
CDR3 protein: CASSGLGGRGTGELFF
CDR3 DNA: TGTGCCAGTAGTGGCTTGGGGGGGAGGGGCACCGGGGAGCTGTTTTTT

J gene: TRBJ2-1
V gene: TRBV28
clone size: -
D gene: TRBD1
CDR3 protein: CANGPRGRGVNEQFF
CDR3 DNA: TGTGCCAACGGACCCAGGGGGCGAGGGGTCAATGAGCAGTTCTTC

J gene: TRBJ1-2
V gene: TRBV5-1
clone size: -
D gene: TRBD1
CDR3 protein: CASSLGDRSYGYTF
CDR3 DNA: TGCGCCAGCAGCCTCGGGGACAGAAGCTATGGCTACACCTTC

J gene: TRBJ1-2
V gene: TRBV5-5
clone size: -
D gene: TRBD1
CDR3 protein: CASNLVRGQGYGYTF
CDR3 DNA: TGTGCCAGCAACTTGGTGAGGGGACAGGGGTATGGCTACACCTTC

J gene: TRBJ2-1
V gene: TRBV4-2
clone size: -
D gene: -
CDR3 protein: CASAGPAGGGPLFYNEQFF
CDR3 DNA: TGTGCCAGCGCGGGACCGGCCGGCGGAGGGCCACTTTTCTACAATGAGCAGTTCTTC

J gene: TRBJ2-2
V gene: TRBV27
clone size: -
D gene: TRBD1
CDR3 protein: CASSSGQGTTGELFF
CDR3 DNA: TGTGCCAGCAGTTCGGGACAGGGGACAACCGGGGAGCTGTTTTTT

J gene: TRBJ1-2
V gene: TRBV6-1
clone size: -
D gene: TRBD1
CDR3 protein: CASSEDWGQPNYGYTF
CDR3 DNA: TGTGCCAGCAGTGAAGACTGGGGACAGCCTAACTATGGCTACACCTTC

J gene: TRBJ2-7
V gene: TRBV5-1
clone size: -
D gene: TRBD1
CDR3 protein: CASSLGQGIREQYF
CDR3 DNA: TGCGCCAGCAGCTTGGGACAGGGGATTAGGGAGCAGTACTTC

J gene: TRBJ2-1
V gene: TRBV5-1
clone size: -
D gene: -
CDR3 protein: CASSQDRSYNEQFF
CDR3 DNA: TGCGCCAGCAGCCAGGACAGATCCTACAATGAGCAGTTCTTC

J gene: TRBJ1-5
V gene: TRBV7-2
clone size: -
D gene: -
CDR3 protein: CASSLAQGGNQPQHF
CDR3 DNA: TGTGCCAGCAGCTTAGCCCAGGGTGGCAATCAGCCCCAGCATTTT

J gene: TRBJ2-1
V gene: TRBV18
clone size: -
D gene: -
CDR3 protein: CASSPPVGEQFF
CDR3 DNA: TGTGCCAGCTCACCCCCTGTCGGGGAGCAGTTCTTC

J gene: TRBJ2-5
V gene: TRBV6-5
clone size: -
D gene: -
CDR3 protein: CASRSRVVETQYF
CDR3 DNA: TGTGCCAGCAGGTCCAGGGTGGTAGAGACCCAGTACTTC

J gene: TRBJ2-1
V gene: TRBV27
clone size: -
D gene: TRBD2
CDR3 protein: CASSLREASNEQFF
CDR3 DNA: TGTGCCAGCAGCCTACGGGAGGCCTCCAATGAGCAGTTCTTC

J gene: TRBJ2-1
V gene: TRBV5-1
clone size: -
D gene: -
CDR3 protein: CASTGVSPGVDEQFF
CDR3 DNA: TGCGCCAGCACGGGCGTCTCCCCCGGGGTCGATGAGCAGTTCTTC

J gene: TRBJ2-7
V gene: TRBV3-1/TRBV3-2
clone size: -
D gene: TRBD2
CDR3 protein: CASSHRSGRTYEQYF
CDR3 DNA: TGTGCCAGCAGCCATCGGAGCGGGAGAACCTACGAGCAGTACTTC

J gene: TRBJ1-1
V gene: TRBV5-1
clone size: -
D gene: -
CDR3 protein: CASSLTAGRGHTEAFF
CDR3 DNA: TGCGCCAGCAGCCTGACGGCCGGCAGGGGTCACACTGAAGCTTTCTTT

J gene: TRBJ1-3
V gene: TRBV3-1/TRBV3-2
clone size: -
D gene: -
CDR3 protein: CASSSGLGLNTIYF
CDR3 DNA: TGTGCCAGCAGCTCAGGGTTGGGTCTGAACACCATATATTTT

J gene: TRBJ1-1
V gene: TRBV7-6
clone size: -
D gene: -
CDR3 protein: CASSPLQGRNTEAFF
CDR3 DNA: TGTGCCAGCAGCCCCCTTCAGGGGCGGAACACTGAAGCTTTCTTT

J gene: TRBJ1-1
V gene: TRBV6-5
clone size: -
D gene: TRBD1
CDR3 protein: CASSYMKGAGSTEAFF
CDR3 DNA: TGTGCCAGCAGTTACATGAAGGGGGCCGGAAGCACTGAAGCTTTCTTT

J gene: TRBJ1-5
V gene: TRBV5-1
clone size: -
D gene: TRBD1
CDR3 protein: CASSPGQGAHQPQHF
CDR3 DNA: TGCGCCAGCAGCCCGGGACAGGGGGCACATCAGCCCCAGCATTTT

J gene: TRBJ1-2
V gene: TRBV5-1
clone size: -
D gene: TRBD1
CDR3 protein: CASSLEGTGGYGYTF
CDR3 DNA: TGCGCCAGCAGCTTGGAGGGAACAGGGGGGTATGGCTACACCTTC

J gene: TRBJ1-4
V gene: TRBV11-2
clone size: few
D gene: TRBD1
CDR3 protein: CASSPGASRGRANEKLFF
CDR3 DNA: TGTGCCAGCAGCCCAGGGGCAAGCAGGGGGCGAGCTAATGAAAAACTGTTTTTT

J gene: TRBJ2-7
V gene: TRBV18
clone size: -
D gene: -
CDR3 protein: CASSLASDTYEQYF
CDR3 DNA: TGTGCCAGCTCACTGGCTAGCGACACCTACGAGCAGTACTTC

J gene: TRBJ1-5
V gene: TRBV2
clone size: -
D gene: -
CDR3 protein: CASPCGEMGLNQPQHF
CDR3 DNA: TGTGCCAGCCCCTGCGGGGAGATGGGGTTAAATCAGCCCCAGCATTTT

J gene: TRBJ2-1
V gene: TRBV9
clone size: once
D gene: -
CDR3 protein: CASSVGGGSYNEQFF
CDR3 DNA: TGTGCCAGCAGCGTAGGGGGAGGAAGCTACAATGAGCAGTTCTTC

J gene: TRBJ2-1
V gene: TRBV5-1
clone size: -
D gene: TRBD2
CDR3 protein: CASSSGLAGPSYNEQFF
CDR3 DNA: TGCGCCAGCAGCTCGGGACTAGCGGGACCTTCCTACAATGAGCAGTTCTTC

J gene: TRBJ2-3
V gene: TRBV6-1
clone size: -
D gene: TRBD2
CDR3 protein: CASNELAGDTQYF
CDR3 DNA: TGTGCCAGCAATGAACTAGCGGGAGATACGCAGTATTTT

J gene: TRBJ1-6
V gene: TRBV4-1
clone size: -
D gene: -
CDR3 protein: CASSQEGVQDSPLHF
CDR3 DNA: TGCGCCAGCAGCCAAGAAGGGGTTCAGGATTCACCCCTCCACTTT

J gene: TRBJ2-3
V gene: TRBV7-7
clone size: -
D gene: -
CDR3 protein: CASSLGLADTDTQYF
CDR3 DNA: TGTGCCAGCAGCTTAGGTTTAGCGGATACAGATACGCAGTATTTT

J gene: TRBJ1-2
V gene: TRBV19
clone size: -
D gene: TRBD1
CDR3 protein: CASRTRTGEAHGYTF
CDR3 DNA: TGTGCCAGTCGGACCCGGACAGGGGAGGCTCATGGCTACACCTTC